This paragraph reports one TCR beta chain. This sample was included in a study of blood T cell repertoires in COVID-19. Background on the study: The United States, Italy and Spain supplied acute and convalescent COVID-19 samples.

V shed 3 bases, J shed 0 bases, and the junction held 9 bases outside the gene matches. Germline V gene lookup returns CDR1 WNHNN and CDR2 SYGVQD (reference sequence). This CDR3 is 19 amino acids long. Here immunoSEQ multiplex PCR was the method, and the copy in TCRdb shows in-frame clones only, minus some. The sample lists approximately 91,000 clones; around three quarters were seen once. The source of this sequence is a man between 65 and 80 years old with acute or convalescent COVID-19. The chain links TRBV10-1 to TRBJ1-5, with 12 bases matching TRBD1. The sample consisted of peripheral blood. CDR3 in DNA: TGCGCCAGCAGTGATATTGGGACAGGGGGCCGGTATAGCAATCAGCCCCAGCATTTT. Protein product: CASSDIGTGGRYSNQPQHF.